The 32 T cell receptor beta chains below all came from one sample that was sequenced in a study of shared clonotypes between healthy human individuals. The assay was immunoSEQ multiplex PCR, and TCRdb's table has in-frame clones only and misses some. The table has 470,000 or so clones, 70% to 80% seen once. Sequencing was performed on PBMCs. Receptors originate from a woman in her forties in good health. Some clones in this sample may be carry-over from other donors' samples.

The chain couples TRBV9 to TRBJ2-1; D is possibly TRBD2 (7 bases). Trimming took off 3 bases at V and 2 bases at J, with 12 bases between the two ends. CDR3 length: 15 residues. Germline values: CDR1 SGDLS, CDR2 YYNGEE. The CDR3 spells CASSAEGGPYNEQFF. DNA for the CDR3: TGTGCCAGCAGCGCGGAGGGGGGGCCCTACAATGAGCAGTTCTTC.

The CDR3 DNA reads as TGTGCCAGCAGCGTAGGGGGACAGGGCCAAGAGACCCAGTACTTC. The encoded protein is CASSVGGQGQETQYF. The genes are TRBV9 and TRBJ2-5; 9 positions agree with TRBD1. V dropped 0 bases and J dropped 1; count of bases not matched to a gene: 1. Germline assignment: CDR1 SGDLS and CDR2 YYNGEE. The CDR3 is 15 residues long.

About this clone: Within the sample, other DNA sequences also encode this same CDR3. The V call is TRBV2, the J call TRBJ2-1, with D uncertain. Germline assignment: CDR1 SNHLY and CDR2 FYNNEI. The CDR3 length is 11 residues. V was trimmed by 3 bases and J by 9 bases, leaving 6 bases between them. The CDR3 is CASSEAVEQFF. As DNA, the CDR3 is TGTGCCAGCAGTGAGGCTGTTGAGCAGTTCTTC. Looking up the rest from reference TRBV2 and TRBJ2-1 gives the full variable domain: EPEVTQTPSHQVTQMGQEVILRCVPISNHLYFYWYRQILGQKVEFLVSFYNNEISEKSEIFDDQFSVERPDGSNFTLKIRSTKLEDSAMYFCASSEAVEQFFGPGTRLTVL.

This clone appeared a few times. V is TRBV11-2 and J is TRBJ2-7, with 14 bases identical to TRBD2. Unmatched junction bases numbered 1, after V lost 5 bases and J lost 4 bases. The CDR3 consists of 14 residues. Germline CDR1 is SGHAT and CDR2 is FQNNGV. The CDR3 is CASSGTSGSYEQYF. In DNA, the CDR3 is TGTGCCAGCAGCGGGACTAGCGGGAGTTACGAGCAGTACTTC.

The V gene is TRBV9, the J gene TRBJ2-2, with TRBD1 identical over 7 bases. The CDR3 has 15 residues. Unmatched junction bases numbered 5, after V lost 4 bases and J lost 2 bases. Germline CDR1 SGDLS, CDR2 YYNGEE. CDR3: CASSYRGINTGELFF. The CDR3 region has the DNA TGTGCCAGCAGCTACAGGGGAATCAACACCGGGGAGCTGTTTTTT.

V and J are TRBV27 and TRBJ2-5, with 9 bases that match TRBD2. The CDR3 is made up of 16 amino acids. V dropped 6 bases and J dropped 3; count of bases not matched to a gene: 11. Germline loops: CDR1 MNHEY, CDR2 SMNVEV (reference sequence). CDR3 residues: CASSPFGAGGEETQYF. CDR3 bases: TGTGCCAGCAGCCCTTTTGGCGCGGGAGGGGAAGAGACCCAGTACTTC.

This clone was observed a single time. The chain couples TRBV19 to TRBJ2-5, with TRBD2 as a possible D gene (6 bases). The V gene's germline CDR1 is LNHDA and CDR2 SQIVND (reference sequence). There are 14 residues in the CDR3. Trimming shortened V by 3 bases and J by 1 base, and 9 bases separated the two germline ends. This CDR3 is CASSIPGVQETQYF. The CDR3 DNA reads TGTGCCAGTAGTATTCCGGGGGTCCAAGAGACCCAGTACTTC.

This clone was seen a single time. The chain uses TRBV29-1 and TRBJ2-7, with D possibly called TRBD1 or TRBD2 (5 bases each). The ends were cut back, 6 bases at V and 3 bases at J, with 18 bases in the middle. Germline V gene lookup returns CDR1 SQVTM and CDR2 ANQGSEA. The length of the CDR3 is 14 residues. CDR3 amino acids: CSVGDPQRVYEQYF. The CDR3 nucleotides read TGCAGCGTAGGGGACCCTCAAAGGGTCTACGAGCAGTACTTC.

V gene TRBV28 combines with J gene TRBJ2-3; the D call may be TRBD1 or TRBD2 (7 bases each). This CDR3 contains 15 residues. Germline CDR1 reads MDHEN; CDR2 reads SYDVKM. The V end lost 2 bases, the J end lost 3 bases, and 12 bases lay between the germline ends. Here the CDR3 reads CASSLAQGGTDTQYF. As DNA, the CDR3 is TGTGCCAGCAGTTTAGCCCAGGGGGGGACAGATACGCAGTATTTT. Combining the CDR3 with reference TRBV28 and TRBJ2-3 gives the whole variable domain DVKVTQSSRYLVKRTGEKVFLECVQDMDHENMFWYRQDPGLGLRLIYFSYDVKMKEKGDIPEGYSVSREKKERFSLILESASTNQTSMYLCASSLAQGGTDTQYFGPGTRLTVL.

The chain links TRBV19 to TRBJ1-1; D possibly corresponds to TRBD1 (5 bases). CDR3 length equals 14 residues. The V end lost 4 bases, the J end lost 4 bases, and 13 bases lay between the germline ends. The V gene's germline CDR1 is LNHDA and CDR2 SQIVND (reference sequence). This chain's CDR3 is CASSTWSGGTEAFF. In DNA form, the CDR3 reads TGTGCCAGTAGTACATGGTCCGGGGGCACTGAAGCTTTCTTT.

This clone is a singleton in its sample. The rearrangement joins TRBV19 to TRBJ1-4; possibly TRBD1 for D (6 bases). The CDR3 has 15 amino acids. With 5 bases removed from V and 4 bases from J, the gap between germline ends came to 14 bases. Germline V gene data show CDR1 as LNHDA and CDR2 as SQIVND (reference sequence). The chain's CDR3 is CASSLTGTSNEKLFF. CDR3 DNA sequence: TGTGCCAGTAGTCTTACCGGGACAAGTAATGAAAAACTGTTTTTT.

As concerns this clone: A read error may explain this, as a much larger clone is one base away. This rearrangement joins TRBV2 to TRBJ1-5; D is possibly TRBD1 (6 bases). Trimming took 7 bases from V and 5 from J, leaving 12 bases between them. This CDR3 spans 13 amino acids. Germline V gene lookup returns CDR1 SNHLY and CDR2 FYNNEI. Here the CDR3 DNA reads TGTGCCAGCATTGGGGGGGCCGATCAGCCCCAGCATTTT. Protein: CASIGGADQPQHF.

This sequence joins TRBV13 and TRBJ1-2; 10 bases line up with TRBD1. This CDR3 is built from 17 residues. The J segment lost 3 bases and the V segment lost 5 bases, leaving 12 bases of the junction unmatched. CDR1 and CDR2 from the germline V gene are PRHDT and FYEKMQ (reference sequence). The CDR3, as DNA: TGTGCCAGCAGCCGCCGGGACAGGGGAACAAAGGACTATGGCTACACCTTC. Its translation: CASSRRDRGTKDYGYTF.

The V call is TRBV30, the J call TRBJ1-2; D not certain. Between the trimmed V and J ends, which lost 0 bases and 3 bases, there was a span of 11 bases. The CDR3 sequence is 14 residues long. Germline CDR1 and CDR2: GTSNPN and SVGIG (reference sequence). The CDR3 reads CAWSVERRHYGYTF. CDR3 sequence (DNA): TGTGCCTGGAGTGTAGAGCGGCGCCACTATGGCTACACCTTC. Using reference TRBV30 and TRBJ1-2 for the parts outside the CDR3, the full variable domain is SQTIHQWPATLVQPVGSPLSLECTVEGTSNPNLYWYRQAAGRGLQLLFYSVGIGQISSEVPQNLSASRPQDRQFILSSKKLLLSDSGFYLCAWSVERRHYGYTFGSGTRLTVV.

The V and J genes are TRBV4-3 and TRBJ1-4, with a possible D match to TRBD1 (5 bases). CDR1 and CDR2 from the germline V gene are LGHNA and YSLEER. V was shortened by 4 bases and J by 1 base, with 10 bases between the two germline ends. The CDR3 totals 15 residues. The CDR3 nucleotides are TGCGCCAGCAGCCTCCAGCAGGGAACTAATGAAAAACTGTTTTTT. Its protein product is CASSLQQGTNEKLFF.

The chain carries TRBV11-2 and TRBJ2-3; the D call may be TRBD1 or TRBD2 (7 bases each). This CDR3 region has 15 residues. V was shortened by 4 bases and J by 5 bases, with 16 bases between the two germline ends. Germline loops: CDR1 SGHAT, CDR2 FQNNGV. The CDR3 bases are TGTGCCAGCAGCTCCCGGACTAGGGGGCAAGATACGCAGTATTTT. This codes for CASSSRTRGQDTQYF. The complete variable domain, with remaining parts taken from reference TRBV11-2 and TRBJ2-3, reads EAGVAQSPRYKIIEKRQSVAFWCNPISGHATLYWYQQILGQGPKLLIQFQNNGVVDDSQLPKDRFSAERLKGVDSTLKIQPAKLEDSAVYLCASSSRTRGQDTQYFGPGTRLTVL.

V is TRBV28 and J is TRBJ2-1; 9 bases agree with TRBD2. Germline values: CDR1 MDHEN, CDR2 SYDVKM. The CDR3 length is 14 residues. J lost 6 bases, V lost 3 bases, and 3 bases had no gene match. CDR3 in amino acids: CASSFPSGTNEQFF. The CDR3, as DNA: TGTGCCAGCAGTTTCCCTAGCGGGACCAATGAGCAGTTCTTC. Drawing the rest from reference TRBV28 and TRBJ2-1, the complete variable domain is DVKVTQSSRYLVKRTGEKVFLECVQDMDHENMFWYRQDPGLGLRLIYFSYDVKMKEKGDIPEGYSVSREKKERFSLILESASTNQTSMYLCASSFPSGTNEQFFGPGTRLTVL.

This clone has ten or more counts. This chain connects TRBV6-5 to TRBJ2-7, with TRBD2 identical over 15 bases. V dropped 6 bases and J dropped 7; count of bases not matched to a gene: 7. The CDR3 contains 15 residues. CDR1 is MNHEY, CDR2 SVGAGI, per germline. CDR3 coding DNA: TGTGCCAGCAGGCCGCCGGGACTAGCGGGAGGAGAGCAGTACTTC. It yields the protein CASRPPGLAGGEQYF.

The V and J genes are TRBV5-5 and TRBJ2-2, with D possibly being TRBD1 (5 bases). V lost 4 bases and J 7 bases, leaving 32 bases between the germline ends. The CDR3 contains 20 residues. Germline CDR1 is SGHKS and CDR2 is YYEKEE (reference sequence). CDR3 region: CASSIGALSARAQHRGELFF. The CDR3 DNA follows: TGTGCCAGCAGCATTGGGGCTCTGTCCGCCCGGGCCCAACACCGCGGGGAGCTGTTTTTT.

This chain uses TRBV7-9 with TRBJ1-1; D uncertain. V was trimmed by 5 bases and J by 7 bases, leaving 20 bases between them. CDR3 size: 15 residues. The germline V gene encodes CDR1 SEHNR and CDR2 FQNEAQ (reference sequence). The CDR3 loop is CASSQIRGRILEAFF. In DNA, the CDR3 is TGTGCCAGCAGCCAGATTCGAGGCAGAATCCTTGAAGCTTTCTTT.

The chain employs TRBV5-1 and TRBJ1-1; D unresolved. Germline V gene data show CDR1 as SGHRS and CDR2 as YFSETQ. V was cut by 2 bases and J by 4 bases, with 12 bases left in between. The CDR3 has 14 residues. CDR3 protein: CASSFDWASTEAFF. CDR3 DNA: TGCGCCAGCAGCTTCGACTGGGCCTCCACTGAAGCTTTCTTT.

This clone was found once. The CDR3 region has the DNA TGTGCCTGCAGGGGGCTCCCCTACGAGCAGTACTTC. Its translation is CACRGLPYEQYF. The rearrangement links TRBV30 to TRBJ2-7, with TRBD1 matching over 8 bases. The J segment lost 2 bases and the V segment lost 6 bases, leaving 3 bases of the junction unmatched. This CDR3 is built from 12 residues. The germline V gene encodes CDR1 GTSNPN and CDR2 SVGIG (reference sequence). Based on the CDR3 plus reference TRBV30 and TRBJ2-7, the full variable domain is SQTIHQWPATLVQPVGSPLSLECTVEGTSNPNLYWYRQAAGRGLQLLFYSVGIGQISSEVPQNLSASRPQDRQFILSSKKLLLSDSGFYLCACRGLPYEQYFGPGTRLTVT.

V usage is TRBV2 and J usage is TRBJ2-2; D gene uncertain. There are 14 residues in the CDR3. Trimming took off 1 base at V and 1 base at J, with 4 bases between the two ends. Germline CDR1 is SNHLY and CDR2 is FYNNEI. This chain's CDR3 is CASSEVGNTGELFF. The DNA of the CDR3 is TGTGCCAGCAGTGAAGTTGGGAACACCGGGGAGCTGTTTTTT.

The rearrangement joins TRBV7-8 to TRBJ2-7; 10 bases line up with TRBD2. The germline gives CDR1 SGHVS, CDR2 FQNEAQ. This CDR3 region has 13 residues. Trimming at V came to 8 bases and at J to 7 bases, leaving 8 bases not matched to a gene. The CDR3 loop reads CASRGLARGEQYF. The CDR3 DNA sequence: TGTGCCAGCCGGGGACTAGCGAGGGGTGAGCAGTACTTC.

Notes on this clone: One base separates it from a far larger clone, so it is likely a read error. This rearrangement joins TRBV7-9 to TRBJ1-3; no firm D call. The CDR3 extends over 12 amino acids. Trimming cost V 7 bases and J 6 bases, with 10 bases left between them. CDR1 is SEHNR and CDR2 is FQNEAQ in the germline V gene (reference sequence). For the CDR3, the DNA is TGTGCCAGCAACTCAGCAGTAAACACCATATATTTT. Protein sequence: CASNSAVNTIYF. Full variable domain (remainder filled in from reference TRBV7-9 and TRBJ1-3): DTGVSQNPRHKITKRGQNVTFRCDPISEHNRLYWYRQTLGQGPEFLTYFQNEAQLEKSRLLSDRFSAERPKGSFSTLEIQRTEQGDSAMYLCASNSAVNTIYFGEGSWLTVV.

This rearrangement joins TRBV9 to TRBJ1-5, with D perhaps TRBD1 (5 bases). The CDR3 length is 15 residues. Deletions cut 5 bases from V and 3 bases from J, with 15 bases between. Germline V CDR1 and CDR2: SGDLS, YYNGEE. The CDR3, as DNA: TGTGCCAGCAGTGCCTCCGGGGGTATCAATCAGCCCCAGCATTTT. This translates into CASSASGGINQPQHF.

This clone has a handful of counts. Other DNA sequences from this sample encode an identical CDR3 as well. The V and J genes are TRBV27 and TRBJ1-5, with TRBD1 matching over 8 bases. In germline, CDR1 is MNHEY, CDR2 SMNVEV (reference sequence). J lost 6 bases, V lost 5 bases, and 3 bases had no gene match. The CDR3 is made up of 13 amino acids. DNA for the CDR3: TGTGCCAGCAGTGGGACAGGCGGTCAGCCCCAGCATTTT. Translating it yields CASSGTGGQPQHF.

The chain has TRBV5-1 and TRBJ2-1; 12 bases fit TRBD1. The CDR3 is made up of 17 amino acids. Per the germline V gene, CDR1 is SGHRS and CDR2 is YFSETQ. Losses at the gene ends were 0 bases for V and 7 bases for J; bases not matched to a gene: 8. As DNA, the CDR3 is TGCGCCAGCAGCTTGGCTAGCTGGGGACAGGGGGCTAATGAGCAGTTCTTC. Translating it yields CASSLASWGQGANEQFF.

The rearrangement uses TRBV7-2 and TRBJ2-7; the D is unclear. V lost 3 bases to trimming and J lost 0 bases, with 15 bases between them. CDR3 length: 16 amino acids. Germline V gene lookup returns CDR1 SGHTA and CDR2 FQGNSA. This CDR3 is CASSFPQIGSSYEQYF. The DNA of the CDR3 is TGTGCCAGCAGCTTCCCCCAAATTGGCAGCTCCTACGAGCAGTACTTC. The complete variable domain, with remaining parts taken from reference TRBV7-2 and TRBJ2-7, reads GAGVSQSPSNKVTEKGKDVELRCDPISGHTALYWYRQSLGQGLEFLIYFQGNSAPDKSGLPSDRFSAERTGGSVSTLTIQRTQQEDSAVYLCASSFPQIGSSYEQYFGPGTRLTVT.

V and J are TRBV28 and TRBJ1-2; a weak D match, TRBD1 (5 bases). The CDR3 is made up of 13 amino acids. Germline loops: CDR1 MDHEN, CDR2 SYDVKM. V was shortened by 2 bases and J by 4 bases, with 8 bases between the two germline ends. The CDR3 region has the DNA TGTGCCAGCAGTTTACAGGGCCCCTATGGCTACACCTTC. Translated, it gives CASSLQGPYGYTF.

This chain uses TRBV7-9 with TRBJ2-7; 7 bases match TRBD1. V shed 5 bases and J 3 bases; nucleotides not matched to a gene: 10. Germline lookup yields CDR1 SEHNR and CDR2 FQNEAQ (reference sequence). The CDR3 is 15 residues long. CDR3 DNA sequence: TGTGCCAGCAGCCCCGGCTCAGGACAGGTCTACGAGCAGTACTTC. Encoded protein: CASSPGSGQVYEQYF. The full variable domain, completed using reference TRBV7-9 and TRBJ2-7, is DTGVSQNPRHKITKRGQNVTFRCDPISEHNRLYWYRQTLGQGPEFLTYFQNEAQLEKSRLLSDRFSAERPKGSFSTLEIQRTEQGDSAMYLCASSPGSGQVYEQYFGPGTRLTVT.

The chain combines TRBV7-3 with TRBJ2-1; 9 positions match TRBD1. V gave up 1 base and J gave up 7 bases; unmatched junction bases: 14. The length of the CDR3 is 18 residues. Germline V CDR1 and CDR2: SGHTA, FQGTGA. The CDR3 spells CASSLIPPGWTGVNEQFF. In DNA form, the CDR3 reads TGTGCCAGCAGCTTAATTCCCCCGGGTTGGACAGGGGTGAATGAGCAGTTCTTC.